The clone carrying this T cell receptor (beta chain) was found a few times. The antigen remains unidentified. The source of the sample is a study of T-cell memory formation after mild COVID-19. The overall study: Clusters were largely donor specific.

Findings and limits, study-wide: Contracting CD4+ clones sat mainly in CM and EM; CD8+ in EMRA.

cDNA libraries for TCR alpha and TCR beta, carrying sample barcodes and UMIs, came from 5'RACE with constant-segment primers. TCRdb re-called the 5' RACE reads with MiXCR, one entry per CDR3 protein. The data hold around 150,000 distinct CDR3 sequences, with 25% to 40% observed a single time. Material: PBMCs or a T cell subset sorted from them (not recorded which). The sequence derives from an adult woman who had mild COVID-19 (a few samples of this study predate the infection). Cell type and time point are not known.

The CDR3 coding sequence is TGTGCCAGCAGCAAACATCACCGACAGGGTGGCGGGGAGCTGTTTTTT. It codes for CASSKHHRQGGGELFF. This chain uses TRBV28 with TRBJ2-2; 7 bases are a match to TRBD1. V trimming: 6 bases; J trimming: 7 bases; junction bases outside the gene matches: 14. CDR3 length: 16 amino acids. Germline CDR1 MDHEN, CDR2 SYDVKM.